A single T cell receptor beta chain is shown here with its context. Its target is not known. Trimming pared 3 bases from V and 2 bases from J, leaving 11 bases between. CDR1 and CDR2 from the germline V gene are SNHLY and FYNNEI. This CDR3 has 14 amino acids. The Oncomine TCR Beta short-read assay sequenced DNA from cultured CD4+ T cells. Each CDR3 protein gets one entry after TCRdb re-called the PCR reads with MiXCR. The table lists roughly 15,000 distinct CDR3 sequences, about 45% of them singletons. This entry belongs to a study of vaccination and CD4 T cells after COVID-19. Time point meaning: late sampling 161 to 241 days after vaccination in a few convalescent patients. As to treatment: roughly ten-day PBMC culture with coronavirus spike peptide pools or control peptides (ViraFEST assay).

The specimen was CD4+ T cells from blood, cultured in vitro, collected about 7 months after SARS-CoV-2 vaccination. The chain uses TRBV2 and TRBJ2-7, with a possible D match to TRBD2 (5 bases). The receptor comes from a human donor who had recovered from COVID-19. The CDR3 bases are TGTGCCAGCAGTGATGCGGGCAGAGCCTACGAGCAGTACTTC. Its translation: CASSDAGRAYEQYF.